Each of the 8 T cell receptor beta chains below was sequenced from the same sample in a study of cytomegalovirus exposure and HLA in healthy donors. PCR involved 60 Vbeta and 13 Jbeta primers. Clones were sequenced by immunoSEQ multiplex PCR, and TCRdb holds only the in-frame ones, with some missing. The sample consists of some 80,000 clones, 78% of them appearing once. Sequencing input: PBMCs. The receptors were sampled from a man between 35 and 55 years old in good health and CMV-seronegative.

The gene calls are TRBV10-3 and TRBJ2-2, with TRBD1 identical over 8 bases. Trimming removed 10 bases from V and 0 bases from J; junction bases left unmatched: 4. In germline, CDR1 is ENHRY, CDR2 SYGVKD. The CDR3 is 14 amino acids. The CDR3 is CASGQGANTGELFF. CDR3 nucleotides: TGTGCCAGCGGACAGGGAGCGAACACCGGGGAGCTGTTTTTT.

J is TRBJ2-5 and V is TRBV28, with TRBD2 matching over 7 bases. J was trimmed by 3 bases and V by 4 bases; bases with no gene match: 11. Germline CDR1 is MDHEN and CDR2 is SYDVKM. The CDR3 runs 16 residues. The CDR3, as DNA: TGTGCCAGCAGTTCCCCCATATCCCGGGAGGAAGAGACCCAGTACTTC. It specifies CASSSPISREEETQYF.

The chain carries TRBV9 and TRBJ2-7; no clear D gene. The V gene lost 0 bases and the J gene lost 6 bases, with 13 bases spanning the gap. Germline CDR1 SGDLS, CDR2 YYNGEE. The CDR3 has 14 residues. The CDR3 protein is CASSVALGDREQYF. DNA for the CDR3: TGTGCCAGCAGCGTAGCTCTAGGAGATCGCGAGCAGTACTTC.

This chain's CDR3 is CAISVREQETQYF. The DNA for the CDR3 is TGTGCCATCAGTGTCAGGGAACAAGAGACCCAGTACTTC. The V gene is TRBV10-3, the J gene TRBJ2-5, with D possibly TRBD1 on 5 matching bases. Germline CDR1 reads ENHRY; CDR2 reads SYGVKD. The V end lost 4 bases, the J end lost 2 bases, and 8 bases lay between the germline ends. The CDR3 is 13 residues long.

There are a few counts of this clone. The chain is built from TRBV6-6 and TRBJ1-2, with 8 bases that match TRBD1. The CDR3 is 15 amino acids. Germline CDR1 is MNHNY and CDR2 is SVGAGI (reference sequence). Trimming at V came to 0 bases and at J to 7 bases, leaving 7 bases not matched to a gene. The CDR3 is CASSYSTGASFGYTF. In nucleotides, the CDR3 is TGTGCCAGCAGTTACTCGACAGGGGCTAGTTTTGGCTACACCTTC.

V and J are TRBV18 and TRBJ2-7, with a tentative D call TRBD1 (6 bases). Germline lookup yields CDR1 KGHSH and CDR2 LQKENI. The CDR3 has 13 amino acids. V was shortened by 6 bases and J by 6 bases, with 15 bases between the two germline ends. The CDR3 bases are TGTGCCAGCTCCCTCAATCGGGACACCGAGCAGTACTTC. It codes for CASSLNRDTEQYF. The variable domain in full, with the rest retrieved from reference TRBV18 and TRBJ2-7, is NAGVMQNPRHLVRRRGQEARLRCSPMKGHSHVYWYRQLPEEGLKFMVYLQKENIIDESGMPKERFSAEFPKEGPSILRIQQVVRGDSAAYFCASSLNRDTEQYFGPGTRLTVT.

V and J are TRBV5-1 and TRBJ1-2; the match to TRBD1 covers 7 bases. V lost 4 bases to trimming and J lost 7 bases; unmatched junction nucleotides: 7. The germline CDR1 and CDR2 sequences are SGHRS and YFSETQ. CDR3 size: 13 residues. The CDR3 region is CASSPLRGSGYTF. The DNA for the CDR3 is TGCGCCAGCAGCCCTCTCAGGGGGTCTGGCTACACCTTC.

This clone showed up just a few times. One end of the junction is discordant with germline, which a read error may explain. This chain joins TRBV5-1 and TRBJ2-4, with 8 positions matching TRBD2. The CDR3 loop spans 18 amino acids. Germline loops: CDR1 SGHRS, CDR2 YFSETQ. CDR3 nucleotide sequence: TGCGCCAGCAGCCCCCGGGGGGGCGCGGATTTAGCCAAAAACAGTCAGTACTTC. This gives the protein CASSPRGGADLAKNSQYF.